The clone carrying this TCR beta chain was detected a few times. Via MiXCR, TCRdb re-called the 5' RACE reads, giving one row per CDR3 protein. Of about 49,000 distinct CDR3 sequences listed, 12% are singletons. Germline values: CDR1 SQVTM, CDR2 ANQGSEA. The CDR3 is 12 amino acids. V was cut by 2 bases and J by 6 bases, with 10 bases left in between. The data were obtained in a study of early T cells in non-severe SARS-CoV-2 infection. The V gene is TRBV29-1, the J gene TRBJ1-1; D is uncertain. The TCR comes from an adult who was a healthcare worker with PCR-confirmed SARS-CoV-2 infection or an uninfected control (not recorded which). Sequencing was carried out using whole blood. In nucleotides, the CDR3 is TGCAGCGTTGAAAACGGGAGGGCTGAAGCTTTCTTT. Protein product: CSVENGRAEAFF.